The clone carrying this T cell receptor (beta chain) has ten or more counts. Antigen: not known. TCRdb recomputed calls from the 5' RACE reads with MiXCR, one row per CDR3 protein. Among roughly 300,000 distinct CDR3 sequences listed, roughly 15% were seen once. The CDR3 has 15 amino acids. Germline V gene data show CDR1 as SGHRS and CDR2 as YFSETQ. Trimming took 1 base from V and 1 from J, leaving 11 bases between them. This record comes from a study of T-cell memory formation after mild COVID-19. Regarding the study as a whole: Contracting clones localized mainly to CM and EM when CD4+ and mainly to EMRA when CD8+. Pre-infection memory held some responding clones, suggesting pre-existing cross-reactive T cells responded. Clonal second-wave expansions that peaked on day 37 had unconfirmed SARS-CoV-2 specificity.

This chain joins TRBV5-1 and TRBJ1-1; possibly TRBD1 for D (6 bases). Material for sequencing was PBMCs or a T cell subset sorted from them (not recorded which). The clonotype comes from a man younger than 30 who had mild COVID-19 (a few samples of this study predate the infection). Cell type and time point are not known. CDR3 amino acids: CASSLTAQGNTEAFF. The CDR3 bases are TGCGCCAGCAGCTTGACAGCACAGGGGAACACTGAAGCTTTCTTT.